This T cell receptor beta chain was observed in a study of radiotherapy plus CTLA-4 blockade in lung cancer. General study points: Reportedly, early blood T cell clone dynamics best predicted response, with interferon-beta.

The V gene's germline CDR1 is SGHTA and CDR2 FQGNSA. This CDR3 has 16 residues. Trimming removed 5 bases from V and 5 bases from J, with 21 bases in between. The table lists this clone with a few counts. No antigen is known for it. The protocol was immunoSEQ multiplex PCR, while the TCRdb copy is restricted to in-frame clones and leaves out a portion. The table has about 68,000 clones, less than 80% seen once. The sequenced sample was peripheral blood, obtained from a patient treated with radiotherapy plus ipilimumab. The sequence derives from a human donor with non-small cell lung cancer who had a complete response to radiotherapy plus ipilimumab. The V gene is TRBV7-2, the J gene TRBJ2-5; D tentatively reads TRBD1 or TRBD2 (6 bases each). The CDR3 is CASSPQRGGPRETQYF. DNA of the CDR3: TGTGCCAGCAGCCCCCAGAGAGGGGGGCCGAGGGAGACCCAGTACTTC.